A single sample is the source of the 18 T cell receptor beta chains below, sequenced in a study of blood T cell repertoires in COVID-19. Only in-frame clones appear in the TCRdb table, and some are missing; sequencing was by immunoSEQ multiplex PCR. The table includes 320,000 or so clones, about nine tenths detected once. Sequenced input: PBMCs or T cells enriched from blood (not recorded which). Source of these receptors: a man in his sixties who had recovered from COVID-19.

V and J are TRBV7-2 and TRBJ2-3; 9 positions agree with TRBD2. CDR3 length: 12 amino acids. The V and J ends lost 6 bases and 15 bases, in that order; junction bases with no gene match: 10. Germline V gene lookup returns CDR1 SGHTA and CDR2 FQGNSA. CDR3 coding DNA: TGTGCCAGCAGTTCGGAAGGACTAGCGTATTATTTT. Its translation is CASSSEGLAYYF.

This chain uses TRBV4-1 with TRBJ1-1, with 9 bases fitting TRBD1. Germline CDR1 and CDR2: MGHRA and YSYEKL. The CDR3 is 14 residues long. With V trimmed by 10 bases and J by 1 base, 7 bases remained unmatched. The DNA for the CDR3 is TGCGCCACCAGGCGACAGGGGGGGAACACTGAAGCTTTCTTT. It is translated as CATRRQGGNTEAFF.

J is TRBJ2-7 and V is TRBV9, with D hard to call. Trimming removed 10 bases at V and 6 bases at J, with 5 bases between. Germline V gives CDR1 SGDLS, CDR2 YYNGEE. This CDR3 is 8 amino acids long. The CDR3 here is CAWLEQYF. CDR3 bases: TGTGCCTGGCTCGAGCAGTACTTC.

The gene calls are TRBV28 and TRBJ1-5; 12 nucleotides align to TRBD1. Trimming at V came to 11 bases and at J to 15 bases, leaving 17 bases not matched to a gene. CDR3 size: 14 residues. Looked up from germline, CDR1 is MDHEN and CDR2 is SYDVKM. CDR3 protein: CASLRPGTGGAGHF. In DNA, the CDR3 is TGTGCCTCCCTTCGTCCCGGGACAGGGGGCGCGGGGCATTTT.

V gene TRBV27 combines with J gene TRBJ1-2; a weak D match, TRBD1 (5 bases). CDR1 is MNHEY, CDR2 SMNVEV, per germline (reference sequence). Between the trimmed V and J ends, which lost 4 bases and 4 bases, there was a span of 16 bases. The CDR3 loop spans 15 amino acids. Here the CDR3 reads CASSSTGLGTYGYTF. The CDR3 DNA follows: TGTGCCAGCAGTTCTACGGGACTGGGGACCTATGGCTACACCTTC.

This chain links TRBV5-4 with TRBJ2-2; 9 bases align to TRBD1. J gave up 4 bases and V 5 bases, and 9 bases lay outside the gene matches. This CDR3 region has 16 residues. Germline loops: CDR1 SGHNT, CDR2 YYREEE (reference sequence). The CDR3 sequence is CASRPGTGRFTGELFF. The CDR3, as DNA: TGTGCCAGCAGGCCGGGGACAGGGCGGTTCACCGGGGAGCTGTTTTTT.

The CDR3 loop is CATSDFVAGGPSTGELFF. DNA of the CDR3: TGTGCCACCAGTGATTTCGTAGCGGGAGGGCCGAGCACCGGGGAGCTGTTTTTT. This chain links TRBV24-1 with TRBJ2-2; 11 positions match TRBD2. CDR3 length: 18 residues. J lost 4 bases, V lost 1 base, and 7 bases had no gene match. CDR1 is KGHDR and CDR2 is SFDVKD in the germline V gene.

This clone came up once. The chain joins TRBV29-1 to TRBJ1-1; D is perhaps TRBD1 (5 bases). This CDR3 comprises 13 residues. Trimming shortened V by 7 bases and J by 4 bases, and 16 bases separated the two germline ends. Germline V gene lookup returns CDR1 SQVTM and CDR2 ANQGSEA. In nucleotides, the CDR3 is TGCAGCGGAAGACAGTCCGTGGGCACTGAAGCTTTCTTT. Its protein product is CSGRQSVGTEAFF.

The chain couples TRBV9 to TRBJ2-3; 9 bases line up with TRBD1. Germline CDR1 is SGDLS and CDR2 is YYNGEE. The CDR3 contains 17 residues. J lost 2 bases, V lost 0 bases, and 7 bases had no gene match. The CDR3 DNA reads as TGTGCCAGCAGCGTAGGCATAGGGACAGGGTTCACAGATACGCAGTATTTT. Translating it yields CASSVGIGTGFTDTQYF.

This clone was recorded only once. CDR3 in DNA: TGTGCCAGCAGTCGCGGGACTTACTACACCTTC. Its translation is CASSRGTYYTF. The V call is TRBV3-1 (or the pseudogene TRBV3-2), the J call TRBJ1-2, with D possibly matching TRBD1 (5 bases). The CDR3 runs to 11 residues. The germline V and J ends were trimmed by 6 bases and 10 bases, with 12 bases remaining between them. Germline V CDR1 and CDR2: LGHDT, YNNKEL (reference sequence).

This clone was counted once. V usage is TRBV6-6 and J usage is TRBJ1-5, with 7 bases identical to TRBD1. Unmatched junction bases numbered 5, after V lost 5 bases and J lost 1 base. Germline-derived CDR1 and CDR2 are MNHNY and SVGAGI (reference sequence). This CDR3 comprises 15 residues. For the CDR3, the DNA is TGTGCCAGCAGTGACGCGGGACAGAGCAATCAGCCCCAGCATTTT. Protein product: CASSDAGQSNQPQHF.

This sequence joins TRBV6-6 and TRBJ2-3; 9 nucleotides agree with TRBD2. With 6 bases clipped from V and 2 bases from J, the junction kept 9 bases outside the gene matches. The V gene's germline CDR1 is MNHNY and CDR2 SVGAGI (reference sequence). This CDR3 spans 16 amino acids. This CDR3 is CASRLPLAGTTDTQYF. The CDR3 DNA reads as TGTGCCAGCAGGTTACCCCTAGCGGGGACCACAGATACGCAGTATTTT.

The rearrangement links TRBV7-2 to TRBJ1-4, with D possibly TRBD1 on 6 matching bases. Deletions cut 1 base from V and 8 bases from J, with 17 bases between. CDR3 size: 16 residues. In germline, CDR1 is SGHTA, CDR2 FQGNSA. The CDR3: CASSLVSGPTGEKLFF. The CDR3 coding sequence is TGTGCCAGCAGCTTAGTTAGCGGGCCTACAGGGGAAAAACTGTTTTTT.

The CDR3: CASSPSEDYSYEQYF. In DNA, the CDR3 is TGTGCCAGCTCACCGTCTGAGGATTATTCCTACGAGCAGTACTTC. J is TRBJ2-7 and V is TRBV18; the D is unclear. Germline V gives CDR1 KGHSH, CDR2 LQKENI. Trimming pared 3 bases from V and 1 base from J, leaving 13 bases between. The CDR3 totals 15 residues.

This clone was seen a single time. This chain connects TRBV19 to TRBJ2-3; tentatively, D is TRBD2 (5 bases). Between the trimmed V and J ends, which lost 6 bases and 1 base, there was a span of 17 bases. The CDR3 runs 16 residues. Germline V lookup: CDR1 LNHDA, CDR2 SQIVND (reference sequence). DNA of the CDR3: TGTGCCAGTAGGCTCGGGGTGGGAATCCGCACAGATACGCAGTATTTT. The encoded protein is CASRLGVGIRTDTQYF.

The rearrangement joins TRBV27 to TRBJ1-1; no definite D call. The CDR3 totals 16 residues. V lost 0 bases to trimming and J lost 1 base, with 12 bases between them. Germline-derived CDR1 and CDR2 are MNHEY and SMNVEV (reference sequence). The CDR3, as DNA: TGTGCCAGCAGTTTATCGAGGGCAGAGAGGAACACTGAAGCTTTCTTT. Translating gives CASSLSRAERNTEAFF.

This sequence joins TRBV5-1 and TRBJ1-1; D unclear. V was trimmed by 0 bases and J by 6 bases, leaving 3 bases between them. Germline CDR1 is SGHRS and CDR2 is YFSETQ. The CDR3 extends over 11 amino acids. The CDR3 DNA sequence: TGCGCCAGCAGCTTGGACTCTGAAGCTTTCTTT. Residues: CASSLDSEAFF.

The chain is built from TRBV6-1 and TRBJ2-2; the D gene is possibly TRBD1 (6 bases). The CDR3 has 15 residues. Trimming pared 1 base from V and 5 bases from J, leaving 11 bases between. Germline V lookup: CDR1 MNHNS, CDR2 SASEGT. The CDR3 DNA is TGTGCCAGCAGTGAAGACAGGGCGAGAACCGGGGAGCTGTTTTTT. Residues: CASSEDRARTGELFF.